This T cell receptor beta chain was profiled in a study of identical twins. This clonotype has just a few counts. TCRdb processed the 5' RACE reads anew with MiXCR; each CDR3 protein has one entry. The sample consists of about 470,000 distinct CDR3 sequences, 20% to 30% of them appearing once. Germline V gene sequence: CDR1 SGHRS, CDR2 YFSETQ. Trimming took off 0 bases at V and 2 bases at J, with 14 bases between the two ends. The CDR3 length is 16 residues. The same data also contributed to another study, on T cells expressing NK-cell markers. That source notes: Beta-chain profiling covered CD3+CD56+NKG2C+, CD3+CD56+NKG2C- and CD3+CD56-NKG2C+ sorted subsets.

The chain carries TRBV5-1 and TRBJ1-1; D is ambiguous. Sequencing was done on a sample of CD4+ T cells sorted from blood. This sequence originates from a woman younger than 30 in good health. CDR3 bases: TGCGCCAGCAGCTTGGGAGGACGGGCCTACAACACTGAAGCTTTCTTT. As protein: CASSLGGRAYNTEAFF.